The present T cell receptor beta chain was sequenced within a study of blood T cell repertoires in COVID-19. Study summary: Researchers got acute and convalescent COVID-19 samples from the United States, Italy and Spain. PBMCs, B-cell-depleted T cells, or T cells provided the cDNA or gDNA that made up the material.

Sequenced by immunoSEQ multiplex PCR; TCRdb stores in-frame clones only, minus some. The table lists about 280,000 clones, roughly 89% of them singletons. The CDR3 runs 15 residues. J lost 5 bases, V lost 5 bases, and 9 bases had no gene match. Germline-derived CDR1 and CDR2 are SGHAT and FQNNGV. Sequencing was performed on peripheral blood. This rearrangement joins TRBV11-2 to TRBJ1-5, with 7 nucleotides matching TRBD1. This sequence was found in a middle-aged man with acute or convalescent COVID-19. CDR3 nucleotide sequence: TGTGCCAGCAGCGAGACGACAGGGAAGGATCAGCCCCAGCATTTT. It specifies CASSETTGKDQPQHF.